This TCR beta chain was sequenced during a study of CD8+CD57+ T cells in acquired aplastic anemia. Germline CDR1 reads SNHLY; CDR2 reads FYNNEI. V dropped 5 bases and J dropped 2 bases, with 16 bases sitting between them. The length of the CDR3 is 15 residues. By flow cytometry, patients selected for sequencing had shown an expansion of CD8+CD57+ cells. As a group, the patients uniformly had severe acquired aplastic anemia. Patients were untreated when blood was sampled. A note on this clonotype: What it recognizes is unknown.

Study outcomes and limitations: With respect to CD8+ Simpson's diversity, patients and controls did not differ significantly.

TCR beta VDJ and CDR3 profiling used genomic DNA as template. TCRdb reprocessed the reads with MiXCR, giving one entry per CDR3 protein. The repertoire holds around 80,000 distinct CDR3 sequences, with under 80% as singletons. The sequenced material came from sorted CD4+, CD8+, or CD8+CD57+ T cells (not recorded which) from PBMCs. This TCR derives from a human donor with aplastic anemia. This chain links TRBV2 with TRBJ2-7; a weak D match, TRBD2 (5 bases). CDR3 DNA sequence: TGTGCCAGCAGTTACTCTGGGAGACAAACCTACGAGCAGTACTTC. Translating it yields CASSYSGRQTYEQYF.